What follows is one T cell receptor (beta chain) and its context. Its specificity is unknown. The data were obtained in a study of T cell repertoires in cytomegalovirus infection. Turning to the study itself: In public TCR beta signatures, there were indications of both CMV infection and matching HLA type.

TCRdb fed the reads into MiXCR, producing one record per CDR3 protein. Found here are roughly 730,000 distinct CDR3 sequences, roughly 33% of them singletons; the top ten hold 15% to 20%. The CDR3 spans 18 residues. V was cut by 3 bases and J by 6 bases, with 24 bases left in between. Germline V gene sequence: CDR1 LNHDA, CDR2 SQIVND (reference sequence). Study conclusions and caveats: Clonotypes of TCR beta that were HLA-C-restricted and CMV-specific dominated the ex vivo response. Cumulative frequency of public TCR beta families picked out carriers of CMV plus the relevant HLA.

The chain links TRBV19 to TRBJ2-1; no clear D gene. Sequencing was performed on cultured PBMCs, taken from culture after CMV antigen stimulation. This TCR was sampled from a human donor in good health (CMV status not recorded). Some clones in this sample may be carry-over from other donors' samples. CDR3 nucleotides: TGTGCCAGTAGTATGAGGAACCGCCCAAGACCAGCGCGCAATGAGCAGTTCTTC. Protein: CASSMRNRPRPARNEQFF.